This T cell receptor (beta chain) was documented in a study of cytomegalovirus exposure and HLA in healthy donors. PCR involved 60 Vbeta and 13 Jbeta primers. In the original analysis: In a later analysis, of some 80 million unique beta chains, about 12 million appeared in at least two donors. Data came from immunoSEQ multiplex PCR; TCRdb stores just in-frame clones and leaves some out. From that table come the V and J calls and clone size; the DNA was used to work out D and trimming. There are about 120,000 clones in the sample; more than 60% occur only once, and about 9% lies in the top ten. With respect to this clone: This CDR3 is also generated by other DNA sequences in the sample.

Per the germline V gene, CDR1 is SNHLY and CDR2 is FYNNEI. Trimming cost V 6 bases and J 5 bases; bases outside gene matches: 4. The CDR3 has 13 amino acids. V and J are TRBV2 and TRBJ1-1, with TRBD1 identical over 9 bases. The sample taken for sequencing was PBMCs. The receptor's source is a man aged 40-49 years in good health and CMV-seropositive. This CDR3 reads CASRGDRGTEAFF. The CDR3 bases are TGTGCCAGCAGGGGCGACAGGGGGACTGAAGCTTTCTTT.